These 27 T cell receptor beta chains were all obtained from the same sample, sequenced in a study of control samples from healthy donors and cancer patients. The table came from immunoSEQ multiplex PCR; TCRdb's copy has only in-frame clones and leaves some out. This sample yields about 53,000 clones, of which about nine tenths are seen a single time; over 13% belongs to the top ten. The sample taken for sequencing was PBMCs. These receptors all come from a man between 60 and 75 years old with head and neck cancer.

This chain joins TRBV6-6 and TRBJ1-2; a weak D match, TRBD1 (5 bases). The CDR3 covers 15 residues. Trimming took 0 bases from V and 3 from J, leaving 11 bases between them. Germline V gene sequence: CDR1 MNHNY, CDR2 SVGAGI (reference sequence). This chain's CDR3 is CASSYSGASYYGYTF. The CDR3 DNA sequence: TGTGCCAGCAGTTACTCAGGGGCTTCATACTATGGCTACACCTTC.

The CDR3 sequence: CASSLSFIRKGSSYEQYF. As DNA, the CDR3 is TGTGCCAGCAGCTTAAGTTTTATACGAAAGGGGAGCTCCTACGAGCAGTACTTC. The gene calls are TRBV11-3 and TRBJ2-7; D possibly uses TRBD1 or TRBD2 (5 bases each). The CDR3 is made up of 18 amino acids. Trimming cost V 2 bases and J 0 bases, with 20 bases left between them. Germline CDR1 and CDR2: SGHNT and YENEEA.

The J gene is TRBJ2-7, the V gene TRBV7-2, with D tentatively TRBD1 (5 bases). This CDR3 is 12 amino acids long. CDR1 is SGHTA, CDR2 FQGNSA, per germline. V lost 4 bases, J lost 4 bases, and 8 bases lay in between. The CDR3 protein is CASSSQGYEQYF. As DNA, the CDR3 is TGTGCCAGCAGCTCGCAGGGTTACGAGCAGTACTTC.

As concerns this clone: Sequence at one end of the junction differs from germline and may be a read error. The sample holds other DNA sequences that translate to the same CDR3. This chain connects TRBV7-7 to TRBJ2-5, with 8 bases identical to TRBD1. CDR1 and CDR2 from the germline V gene are SSHAT and FNYEAQ (reference sequence). The CDR3 is 13 residues long. DNA for the CDR3: TGTGCTAGCAGCAGGGGGCTTCAAGAGACCCAGTACTTC. Amino acids: CASSRGLQETQYF.

The genes are TRBV15 and TRBJ2-3, with 12 bases that match TRBD2. Trimming cost V 5 bases and J 0 bases; bases outside gene matches: 6. The CDR3 is made up of 17 amino acids. Germline V gene data show CDR1 as LNHNV and CDR2 as YYDKDF (reference sequence). The CDR3: CATSDRLAGESTDTQYF. The CDR3 DNA reads TGTGCCACCAGCGACCGACTAGCGGGGGAGAGCACAGATACGCAGTATTTT.

The gene calls are TRBV29-1 and TRBJ2-7, with D possibly matching TRBD2 (6 bases). The germline CDR1 and CDR2 sequences are SQVTM and ANQGSEA. This CDR3 has 15 amino acids. Between the trimmed V and J ends, which lost 4 bases and 5 bases, there was a span of 21 bases. This chain's CDR3 is CSVGIQRGGSHEQYF. The CDR3 bases are TGCAGCGTTGGGATACAGCGCGGAGGGTCCCACGAGCAGTACTTC.

The chain uses TRBV28 and TRBJ1-1, with 8 bases lining up with TRBD1. This CDR3 has 15 amino acids. V lost 6 bases, J lost 4 bases, and 10 bases stayed unmatched. CDR1 and CDR2 (germline): MDHEN, SYDVKM. The CDR3, as DNA: TGTGCCAGCAGGCTATTGACAGGGGAGCCCACTGAAGCTTTCTTT. Protein: CASRLLTGEPTEAFF.

This clone was detected only once. The J gene is TRBJ2-2, the V gene TRBV15; TRBD2 agrees at 7 bases. The CDR3 sequence is 17 residues long. The trim removed 0 bases at V and 4 bases at J, leaving 8 bases unmatched. Per germline, CDR1 LNHNV and CDR2 YYDKDF (reference sequence). This CDR3 reads CATSRDQAAGVTGELFF. The CDR3 DNA reads TGTGCCACCAGCAGAGATCAAGCCGCGGGGGTCACCGGGGAGCTGTTTTTT.

This sequence joins TRBV6-5 and TRBJ2-7, with TRBD1 matching 8 bases. V lost 5 bases, J lost 1 base, and 4 bases stayed unmatched. CDR1 and CDR2 (germline): MNHEY, SVGAGI. CDR3 length equals 14 residues. As DNA, the CDR3 is TGTGCCAGCAGTAGGGGACAGGCGTCCTACGAGCAGTACTTC. This encodes CASSRGQASYEQYF.

Note on this clone: The same CDR3 is also encoded by other DNA sequences in this sample. The chain couples TRBV6-5 to TRBJ1-1, with 8 bases that match TRBD1. Trimming cost V 6 bases and J 8 bases; bases outside gene matches: 8. Germline V gene data show CDR1 as MNHEY and CDR2 as SVGAGI. The CDR3 spans 13 residues. The CDR3 region is CASSFPGTGEAFF. Written as DNA, the CDR3 is TGTGCCAGCAGCTTCCCCGGGACAGGAGAAGCTTTCTTT.

A word on this clone: Mismatch with germline at one junction end may stem from a read error. This chain's CDR3 is CAWSFTGQGTPSF. The CDR3, as DNA: TGTGCCTGGAGTTTCACGGGACAGGGTACCCCTTCCTTC. The gene calls are TRBV30 and TRBJ1-2, with 9 bases that match TRBD1. Germline V gene lookup returns CDR1 GTSNPN and CDR2 SVGIG (reference sequence). CDR3 size: 13 residues. Based on the CDR3 plus reference TRBV30 and TRBJ1-2, the full variable domain is SQTIHQWPATLVQPVGSPLSLECTVEGTSNPNLYWYRQAAGRGLQLLFYSVGIGQISSEVPQNLSASRPQDRQFILSSKKLLLSDSGFYLCAWSFTGQGTPSFGSGTRLTVV.

The chain is built from TRBV20-1 and TRBJ2-3, with D unclear. The CDR3 runs to 11 residues. Germline V gives CDR1 DFQATT, CDR2 SNEGSKA (reference sequence). The ends were cut back, 1 base at V and 5 bases at J, with 4 bases in the middle. The chain's CDR3 is CSARGRDTQYF. Written as DNA, the CDR3 is TGCAGTGCTAGAGGGCGAGATACGCAGTATTTT.

The chain joins TRBV7-2 to TRBJ2-1; 8 nucleotides match TRBD2. The ends lost 0 bases at V and 5 bases at J; junction bases unmatched: 12. This CDR3 is built from 18 residues. Germline CDR1 and CDR2: SGHTA and FQGNSA. CDR3 loop: CASSLAASRGASNNEQFF. The CDR3 region has the DNA TGTGCCAGCAGCTTAGCCGCTTCGCGGGGGGCCTCGAACAATGAGCAGTTCTTC. The whole variable domain, filled in from reference TRBV7-2 and TRBJ2-1, reads GAGVSQSPSNKVTEKGKDVELRCDPISGHTALYWYRQSLGQGLEFLIYFQGNSAPDKSGLPSDRFSAERTGGSVSTLTIQRTQQEDSAVYLCASSLAASRGASNNEQFFGPGTRLTVL.

The CDR3 DNA reads TGTGCCAGCAGCACCACCGGCCACACCGGGGAGCTGTTTTTT. Encoded protein: CASSTTGHTGELFF. V usage is TRBV7-2 and J usage is TRBJ2-2; unclear D gene. Trimming pared 5 bases from V and 3 bases from J, leaving 10 bases between. The CDR3 is made up of 14 amino acids. In germline, CDR1 is SGHTA, CDR2 FQGNSA. The variable domain in full, completed from reference TRBV7-2 and TRBJ2-2, reads GAGVSQSPSNKVTEKGKDVELRCDPISGHTALYWYRQSLGQGLEFLIYFQGNSAPDKSGLPSDRFSAERTGGSVSTLTIQRTQQEDSAVYLCASSTTGHTGELFFGEGSRLTVL.

This chain connects TRBV30 to TRBJ1-6; tentative D call: TRBD1 (5 bases). With 5 bases removed from V and 10 bases from J, the gap between germline ends came to 18 bases. The CDR3 extends over 14 amino acids. The germline V gene encodes CDR1 GTSNPN and CDR2 SVGIG (reference sequence). CDR3 amino acids: CAWGRAGLYSPLHF. As DNA, the CDR3 is TGTGCCTGGGGTCGTGCGGGGCTATACTCACCCCTCCACTTT.

The chain is built from TRBV27 and TRBJ2-5, with D perhaps TRBD1 or TRBD2 (5 bases each). Trimming pared 7 bases from V and 5 bases from J, leaving 11 bases between. Germline V gene lookup returns CDR1 MNHEY and CDR2 SMNVEV (reference sequence). The CDR3 is 12 amino acids. CDR3 protein: CASIGWGETQYF. The CDR3, as DNA: TGTGCCAGCATAGGGTGGGGGGAGACCCAGTACTTC.

This clone was seen once. This chain links TRBV7-2 with TRBJ2-7; 8 positions match TRBD2. Unmatched junction bases numbered 13, after V lost 8 bases and J lost 4 bases. The CDR3 has 15 residues. Germline CDR1 is SGHTA and CDR2 is FQGNSA. CDR3 loop: CASRERAGALYEQYF. CDR3 in DNA: TGTGCCAGCCGCGAGAGAGCGGGGGCACTATACGAGCAGTACTTC.

This chain joins TRBV7-2 and TRBJ1-2; D possibly corresponds to TRBD1 (5 bases). CDR1 SGHTA and CDR2 FQGNSA come from the germline V gene. The CDR3 is 12 amino acids. V was shortened by 3 bases and J by 3 bases, with 5 bases between the two germline ends. CDR3: CASSLGDYGYTF. The CDR3 nucleotides read TGTGCCAGCAGCTTGGGGGACTATGGCTACACCTTC.

CDR3 sequence: CASSEGLGPTNQPQHF. DNA for the CDR3: TGTGCCAGCAGTGAAGGATTGGGACCGACCAATCAGCCCCAGCATTTT. J is TRBJ1-5 and V is TRBV6-4; a weak D match, TRBD1 (5 bases). Germline loops: CDR1 MRHNA, CDR2 SNTAGT. The CDR3 totals 16 residues. Trimming left V 3 bases short and J 3 bases short, with 15 bases between.

The chain joins TRBV7-8 to TRBJ1-1, with TRBD1 matching over 9 bases. Trimming cost V 1 base and J 7 bases; bases outside gene matches: 4. In germline, CDR1 is SGHVS, CDR2 FQNEAQ. This CDR3 region has 14 residues. CDR3 sequence (DNA): TGTGCCAGCAGCTTAGGGGGACAGGGTCGTGAAGCTTTCTTT. This translates into CASSLGGQGREAFF.

CDR3 DNA: TGTGCCAGCACATCACGGAAAGAGGAAAAACTGTTTTTT. This translates into CASTSRKEEKLFF. The V and J genes are TRBV6-5 and TRBJ1-4; D gene ambiguous. The CDR3 extends over 13 amino acids. The V gene's germline CDR1 is MNHEY and CDR2 SVGAGI. Trimming left V 7 bases short and J 8 bases short, with 14 bases between.

CDR3: CASSYDSPMNTEAFF. CDR3 nucleotides: TGTGCCAGCAGTTACGACAGCCCGATGAACACTGAAGCTTTCTTT. The chain recombines TRBV6-5 with TRBJ1-1; maybe TRBD1 (5 bases). Trimming took off 2 bases at V and 0 bases at J, with 10 bases between the two ends. CDR1 is MNHEY, CDR2 SVGAGI, per germline. This CDR3 has 15 amino acids.

The rearrangement links TRBV10-3 to TRBJ2-5; D unresolved. V was cut by 3 bases and J by 4 bases, with 9 bases left in between. The length of the CDR3 is 13 residues. Germline V CDR1 and CDR2: ENHRY, SYGVKD. DNA of the CDR3: TGTGCCATCAGTGAAGGTTATCCAGAGACCCAGTACTTC. Translation: CAISEGYPETQYF.

V is TRBV10-3 and J is TRBJ1-2; D is possibly TRBD1 (5 bases). Trimming took off 7 bases at V and 7 bases at J, with 13 bases between the two ends. CDR1 ENHRY and CDR2 SYGVKD come from the germline V gene. The CDR3 length is 12 residues. CDR3 region: CAITPGESGYTF. The CDR3, as DNA: TGTGCCATCACCCCGGGGGAGAGTGGCTACACCTTC.

The chain uses TRBV9 and TRBJ2-1; D is ambiguous. Germline CDR1 and CDR2: SGDLS and YYNGEE. The CDR3 has 13 residues. V was clipped by 0 bases and J by 5 bases, with 6 bases between them. This chain's CDR3 is CASSVVGHNEQFF. The CDR3 region has the DNA TGTGCCAGCAGCGTAGTCGGACACAATGAGCAGTTCTTC.

V usage is TRBV5-4 and J usage is TRBJ2-2; TRBD1 aligns across 10 bases. In germline, CDR1 is SGHNT, CDR2 YYREEE (reference sequence). This CDR3 is built from 18 residues. Unmatched junction bases numbered 10, after V lost 5 bases and J lost 0 bases. Here the CDR3 reads CASSRDRGALANTGELFF. The CDR3, as DNA: TGTGCCAGCAGTCGGGACAGGGGTGCGCTTGCGAACACCGGGGAGCTGTTTTTT.

This chain uses TRBV4-1 with TRBJ2-5; 7 bases map to TRBD2. Germline trimming cut 0 bases from V and 5 bases from J; bases unmatched to any gene: 6. CDR3 length: 15 residues. Germline CDR1 and CDR2: MGHRA and YSYEKL. The CDR3, as DNA: TGCGCCAGCAGCCAAGATGGGGGAGGGCTGGAGACCCAGTACTTC. This codes for CASSQDGGGLETQYF.